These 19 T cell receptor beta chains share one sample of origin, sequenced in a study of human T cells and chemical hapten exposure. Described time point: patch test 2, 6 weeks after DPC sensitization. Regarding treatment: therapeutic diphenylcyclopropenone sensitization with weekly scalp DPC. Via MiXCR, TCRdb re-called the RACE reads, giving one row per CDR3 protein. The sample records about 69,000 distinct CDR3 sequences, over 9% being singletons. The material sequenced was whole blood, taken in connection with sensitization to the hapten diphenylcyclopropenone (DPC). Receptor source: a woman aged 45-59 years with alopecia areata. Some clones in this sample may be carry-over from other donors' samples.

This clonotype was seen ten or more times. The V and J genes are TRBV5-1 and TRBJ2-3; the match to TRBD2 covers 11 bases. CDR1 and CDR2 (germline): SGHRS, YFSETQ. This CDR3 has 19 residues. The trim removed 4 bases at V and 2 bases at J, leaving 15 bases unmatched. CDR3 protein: CASSPSGTSGPELTDTQYF. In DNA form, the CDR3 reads TGCGCCAGCAGCCCGTCCGGGACTAGCGGCCCCGAACTCACAGATACGCAGTATTTT.

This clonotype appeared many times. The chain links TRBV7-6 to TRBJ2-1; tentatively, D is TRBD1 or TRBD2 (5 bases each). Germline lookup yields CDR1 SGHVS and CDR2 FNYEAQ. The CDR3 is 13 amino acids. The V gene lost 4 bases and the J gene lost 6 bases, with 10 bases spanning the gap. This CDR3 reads CASSSRGGNEQFF. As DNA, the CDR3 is TGTGCCAGCAGCTCCCGGGGCGGCAATGAGCAGTTCTTC.

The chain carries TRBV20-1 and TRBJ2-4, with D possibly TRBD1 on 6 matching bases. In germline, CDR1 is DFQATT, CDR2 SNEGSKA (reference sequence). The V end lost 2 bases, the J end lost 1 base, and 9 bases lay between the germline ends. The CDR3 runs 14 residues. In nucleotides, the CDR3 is TGCAGTGCTAGATCAGGGGACGCCAAAAACATTCAGTACTTC. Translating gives CSARSGDAKNIQYF.

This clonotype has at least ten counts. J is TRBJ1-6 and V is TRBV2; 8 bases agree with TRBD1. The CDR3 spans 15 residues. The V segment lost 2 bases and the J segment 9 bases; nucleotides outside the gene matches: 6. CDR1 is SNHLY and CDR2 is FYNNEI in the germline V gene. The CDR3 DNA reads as TGTGCCAGCAGTGAATGGGCAGGGGGCGGTTCACCCCTCCACTTT. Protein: CASSEWAGGGSPLHF.

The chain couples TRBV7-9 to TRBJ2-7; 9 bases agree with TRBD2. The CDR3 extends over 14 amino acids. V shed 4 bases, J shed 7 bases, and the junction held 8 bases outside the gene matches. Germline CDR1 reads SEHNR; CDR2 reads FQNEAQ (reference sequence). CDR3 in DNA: TGTGCCAGCAGCTCGGCTAGCGGGGTCTGGGAGCAGTACTTC. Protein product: CASSSASGVWEQYF.

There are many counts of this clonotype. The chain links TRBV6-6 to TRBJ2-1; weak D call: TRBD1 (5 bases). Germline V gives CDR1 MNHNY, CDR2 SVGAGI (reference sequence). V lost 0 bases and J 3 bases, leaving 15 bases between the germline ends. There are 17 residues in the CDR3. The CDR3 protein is CASSYSAPTGVYNEQFF. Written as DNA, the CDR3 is TGTGCCAGCAGTTACTCCGCGCCCACAGGAGTCTACAATGAGCAGTTCTTC.

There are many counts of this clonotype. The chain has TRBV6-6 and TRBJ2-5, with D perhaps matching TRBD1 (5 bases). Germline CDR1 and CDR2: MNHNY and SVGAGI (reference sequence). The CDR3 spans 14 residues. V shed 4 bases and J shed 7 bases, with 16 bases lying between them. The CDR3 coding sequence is TGTGCCAGCAGTTTAGGATCACGACAGAGGACCCAGTACTTC. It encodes CASSLGSRQRTQYF.

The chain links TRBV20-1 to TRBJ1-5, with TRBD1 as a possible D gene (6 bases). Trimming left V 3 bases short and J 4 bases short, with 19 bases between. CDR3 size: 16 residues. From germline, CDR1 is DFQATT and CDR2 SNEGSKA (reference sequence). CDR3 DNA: TGCAGTGCTAGTCCCTTGGGGGGGCGCGTAAATCAGCCCCAGCATTTT. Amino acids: CSASPLGGRVNQPQHF.

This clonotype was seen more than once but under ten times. DNA of the CDR3: TGCAGCATTAATTCGAACACTGAAGCTTTCTTT. Translated: CSINSNTEAFF. This sequence joins TRBV29-1 and TRBJ1-1; D uncertain. This CDR3 is built from 11 residues. The ends were cut back, 8 bases at V and 1 base at J, with 8 bases in the middle. Germline-derived CDR1 and CDR2 are SQVTM and ANQGSEA. The entire variable domain, with the rest obtained from reference TRBV29-1 and TRBJ1-1, is as follows: SAVISQKPSRDICQRGTSLTIQCQVDSQVTMMFWYRQQPGQSLTLIATANQGSEATYESGFVIDKFPISRPNLTFSTLTVSNMSPEDSSIYLCSINSNTEAFFGQGTRLTVV.

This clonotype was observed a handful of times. The DNA of the CDR3 is TGTGCCAGCAGCTTGGTGGGGCAGGGGGTATCGAACACTGAAGCTTTCTTT. Protein sequence: CASSLVGQGVSNTEAFF. The rearrangement uses TRBV11-2 and TRBJ1-1; TRBD1 aligns across 7 bases. The germline gives CDR1 SGHAT, CDR2 FQNNGV. CDR3 length: 17 residues. The V gene end was trimmed by 3 bases and the J gene end by 1 base; junction bases not matched to a gene: 11.

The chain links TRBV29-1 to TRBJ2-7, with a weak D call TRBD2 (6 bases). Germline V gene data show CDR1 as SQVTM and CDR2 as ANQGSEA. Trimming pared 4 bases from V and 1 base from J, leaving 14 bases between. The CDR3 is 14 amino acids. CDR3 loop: CSVVSLRGSYEQYF. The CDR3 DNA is TGCAGCGTTGTCTCCCTCCGGGGGTCCTACGAGCAGTACTTC.

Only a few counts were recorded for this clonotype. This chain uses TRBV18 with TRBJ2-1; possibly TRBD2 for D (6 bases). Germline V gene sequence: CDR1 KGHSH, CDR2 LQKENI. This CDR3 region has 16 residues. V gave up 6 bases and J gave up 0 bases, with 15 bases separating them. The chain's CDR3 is CASSTQTGSSYNEQFF. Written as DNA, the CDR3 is TGTGCCAGCTCCACACAAACCGGGAGCTCCTACAATGAGCAGTTCTTC.

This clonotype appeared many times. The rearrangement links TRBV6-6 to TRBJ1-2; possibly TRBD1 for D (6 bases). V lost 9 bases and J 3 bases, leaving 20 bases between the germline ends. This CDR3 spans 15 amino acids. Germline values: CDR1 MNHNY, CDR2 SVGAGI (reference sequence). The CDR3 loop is CASAWGAGDDYGYTF. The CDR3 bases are TGTGCCAGTGCCTGGGGGGCGGGGGACGACTATGGCTACACCTTC.

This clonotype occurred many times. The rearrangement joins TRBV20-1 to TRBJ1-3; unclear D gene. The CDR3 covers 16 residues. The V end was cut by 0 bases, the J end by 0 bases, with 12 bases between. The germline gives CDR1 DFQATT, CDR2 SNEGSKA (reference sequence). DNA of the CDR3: TGCAGTGCTAGAGATAGGACGGGCCTCTCTGGAAACACCATATATTTT. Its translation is CSARDRTGLSGNTIYF.

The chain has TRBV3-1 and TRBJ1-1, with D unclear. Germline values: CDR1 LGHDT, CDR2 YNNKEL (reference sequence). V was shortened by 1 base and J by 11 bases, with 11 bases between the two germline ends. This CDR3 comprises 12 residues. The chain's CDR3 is CASSQGDRAAFF. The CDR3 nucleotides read TGTGCCAGCAGCCAAGGTGACCGAGCGGCTTTCTTT.

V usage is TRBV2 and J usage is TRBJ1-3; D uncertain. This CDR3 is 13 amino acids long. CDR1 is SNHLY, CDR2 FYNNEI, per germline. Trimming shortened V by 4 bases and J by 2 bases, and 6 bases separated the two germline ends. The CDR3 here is CASSVDAGNTIYF. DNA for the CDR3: TGTGCCAGCAGTGTGGATGCTGGAAACACCATATATTTT. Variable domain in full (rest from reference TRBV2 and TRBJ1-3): EPEVTQTPSHQVTQMGQEVILRCVPISNHLYFYWYRQILGQKVEFLVSFYNNEISEKSEIFDDQFSVERPDGSNFTLKIRSTKLEDSAMYFCASSVDAGNTIYFGEGSWLTVV.

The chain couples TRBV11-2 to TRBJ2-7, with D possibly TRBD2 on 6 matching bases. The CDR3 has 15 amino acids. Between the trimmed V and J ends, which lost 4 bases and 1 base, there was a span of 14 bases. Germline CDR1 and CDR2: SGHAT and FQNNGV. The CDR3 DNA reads TGTGCCAGCAGCTCCCGGCGGGGTGGGTCCTACGAGCAGTACTTC. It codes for CASSSRRGGSYEQYF.

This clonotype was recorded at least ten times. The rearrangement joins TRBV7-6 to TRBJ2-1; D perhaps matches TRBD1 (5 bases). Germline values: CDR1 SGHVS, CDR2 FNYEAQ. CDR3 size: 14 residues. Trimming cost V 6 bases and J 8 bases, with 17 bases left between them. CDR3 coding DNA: TGTGCCAGCAGTCCAAATTACGACAGCCATGAGCAGTTCTTC. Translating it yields CASSPNYDSHEQFF.

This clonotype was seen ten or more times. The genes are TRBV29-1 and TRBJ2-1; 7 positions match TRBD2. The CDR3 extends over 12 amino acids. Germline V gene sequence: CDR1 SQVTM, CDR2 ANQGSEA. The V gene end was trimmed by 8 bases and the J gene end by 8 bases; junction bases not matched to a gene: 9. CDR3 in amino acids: CSTTTSLDEQFF. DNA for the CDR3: TGCAGCACGACGACTAGCTTGGATGAGCAGTTCTTC.